Below, one TCR beta chain is given with its context. The antigen remains undetermined. The sample comes from a study of a mutant IDH1 vaccine in newly diagnosed glioma. Study-wide background: Eight vaccinations reached patients in weeks 1, 3, 5, 7, 11, 15, 19 and 23. Regarding the study as a whole: Whatever changes occurred in top peripheral T cell clonotypes seemed unrelated to pseudoprogression.

Libraries were prepared by immunoSEQ multiplex PCR; TCRdb keeps only in-frame clonotypes and omits some of them. Of tens of thousands of clones detected, 81% appear once; the ten largest clones hold around 10%. Time point indicated: week 5, during vaccination. It was 300 ug of mutant IDH1 20-mer peptide that made up each vaccine dose, given with topical imiquimod. The TCR originated in a man aged 45-65 years with glioma. The material was PBMCs, obtained from a glioma patient whose treatment included an IDH1 peptide vaccine.

CDR3 residues: CASSIRAGTDTQYF. DNA of the CDR3: TGTGCCAGTAGTATTAGGGCCGGCACAGATACGCAGTATTTT. The V gene is TRBV19, the J gene TRBJ2-3; D is undetermined. The CDR3 is made up of 14 amino acids. The germline V gene encodes CDR1 LNHDA and CDR2 SQIVND (reference sequence). V lost 3 bases and J 1 base, leaving 8 bases between the germline ends.